There are a few counts of the clone carrying this TCR beta chain. As yet, its antigen is unknown. The entry originates in a study of human T cells and chemical hapten exposure. Across the whole study: Alopecia areata, totalis and universalis patients, mostly female, were included. Study findings and constraints: The presence of alopecia in the donors means their immune response may differ from healthy people's.

TCRdb redid the calling of the RACE reads with MiXCR, one entry per CDR3 protein. The table shows roughly 100,000 distinct CDR3 sequences, with less than 45% occurring only once. Time point in this sample: patch test 3, about 24 weeks after DPC sensitization. Treatment described: therapeutic diphenylcyclopropenone sensitization with weekly scalp DPC. Total RNA was isolated from whole blood that had not been fractionated. The CDR3 consists of 15 residues. Germline V gene lookup returns CDR1 MNHEY and CDR2 SVGEGT. Between the trimmed V and J ends, which lost 7 bases and 0 bases, there was a span of 16 bases.

The starting material was whole blood, obtained in connection with sensitization to the hapten diphenylcyclopropenone (DPC). The chain recombines TRBV6-2 or TRBV6-3 with TRBJ2-7; D may match TRBD1 or TRBD2 (5 bases each). The receptor's source is a man aged 35 to 55 with alopecia areata. Some clones in this sample may be carry-over from other donors' samples. Written as DNA, the CDR3 is TGTGCCAGCATCCCGGGACCCCAGAGCTCCTACGAGCAGTACTTC. Amino acids: CASIPGPQSSYEQYF.